The 18 T cell receptor beta chains in this list originate from one sample, sequenced in a study of response to subunit inactivated influenza vaccine. In TCRdb, the RT-PCR reads were re-called with MiXCR into one record per CDR3 protein. The table has over 450,000 distinct CDR3 sequences, 10% to 15% seen once. Material: PBMCs from blood, obtained roughly 46 days after vaccination. The source of these receptors is a man aged 45-65 years who received an inactivated influenza vaccine.

This chain joins TRBV7-6 and TRBJ1-5, with 7 bases fitting TRBD1. Germline V gene lookup returns CDR1 SGHVS and CDR2 FNYEAQ. The CDR3 contains 14 residues. V was pared by 1 base and J by 5 bases, with 2 bases of the junction left unmatched. CDR3 nucleotides: TGTGCCAGCAGCTTAGAGACAGGGCATCAGCCCCAGCATTTT. Its protein is CASSLETGHQPQHF.

This clonotype was counted ten times or more. The chain is built from TRBV5-4 and TRBJ2-1; the match to TRBD1 covers 9 bases. This CDR3 spans 19 amino acids. J gave up 2 bases and V 2 bases, and 14 bases lay outside the gene matches. Germline V gene lookup returns CDR1 SGHNT and CDR2 YYREEE (reference sequence). CDR3 sequence reads: CASSLQGQGLIETYNEQFF. The CDR3 DNA reads TGTGCCAGCAGCTTACAGGGACAGGGTCTAATTGAGACCTACAATGAGCAGTTCTTC. Supplemented by reference TRBV5-4 and TRBJ2-1, the full variable domain reads ETGVTQSPTHLIKTRGQQVTLRCSSQSGHNTVSWYQQALGQGPQFIFQYYREEENGRGNFPPRFSGLQFPNYSSELNVNALELDDSALYLCASSLQGQGLIETYNEQFFGPGTRLTVL.

This chain uses TRBV7-2 with TRBJ2-5; possible D gene TRBD2, 6 bases. This CDR3 comprises 13 residues. CDR1 is SGHTA, CDR2 FQGNSA, per germline. V dropped 3 bases and J dropped 5 bases, with 10 bases sitting between them. The CDR3 DNA sequence: TGTGCCAGCAGCTTCGGGGGTACGGAGACCCAGTACTTC. It specifies CASSFGGTETQYF.

This clonotype has more than one count but fewer than ten. The CDR3 DNA reads TGTGCCAGCAGCCTGACAGGCTCGATTGCTGAAGCTTTCTTT. Translating it yields CASSLTGSIAEAFF. The rearrangement joins TRBV7-9 to TRBJ1-1; TRBD1 might be the D (6 bases). Germline V lookup: CDR1 SEHNR, CDR2 FQNEAQ (reference sequence). The CDR3 consists of 14 residues. Trimming cost V 5 bases and J 6 bases, with 16 bases left between them.

This clonotype was detected many times. This chain uses TRBV27 with TRBJ2-7; D may be TRBD2 (6 bases). V was trimmed by 2 bases and J by 1 base, leaving 15 bases between them. The CDR3 is made up of 16 amino acids. Germline V gene data show CDR1 as MNHEY and CDR2 as SMNVEV (reference sequence). CDR3 sequence (DNA): TGTGCCAGCAGTTTAAGAATAACCGGGACTTCCTACGAGCAGTACTTC. Translation: CASSLRITGTSYEQYF.

This clonotype was counted between two and nine times. The chain joins TRBV5-1 to TRBJ2-7; 12 bases align to TRBD2. This CDR3 spans 15 amino acids. The junction had 2 bases not matched to a gene; V was cut back by 0 bases and J by 4 bases. Per the germline V gene, CDR1 is SGHRS and CDR2 is YFSETQ. In DNA form, the CDR3 reads TGCGCCAGCAGCTTGGAGCTAGCGGGGGGGTACGAGCAGTACTTC. Its translation: CASSLELAGGYEQYF.

The chain uses TRBV30 and TRBJ2-7; TRBD1 matches 7 bases. Trimming took 6 bases from V and 3 from J; bases not matched to a gene: 8. Germline loops: CDR1 GTSNPN, CDR2 SVGIG (reference sequence). The CDR3 totals 13 residues. CDR3 sequence (DNA): TGTGCCTGTGGAGCTTGGGACAGCTACGAGCAGTACTTC. The encoded protein is CACGAWDSYEQYF.

The chain carries TRBV11-2 and TRBJ2-1, with D possibly matching TRBD2 (5 bases). The CDR3 spans 14 residues. The germline V gene encodes CDR1 SGHAT and CDR2 FQNNGV. Trimming stripped 6 bases from V and 2 bases from J, with 11 bases between. The CDR3 DNA is TGTGCCAGCAGTCGGACGGGAACCTACAATGAGCAGTTCTTC. Encoded protein: CASSRTGTYNEQFF.

DNA of the CDR3: TGCGCCAGCAGTGAATGGGCGCCCAACTACGAGCAGTACTTC. It is translated as CASSEWAPNYEQYF. The chain recombines TRBV10-2 with TRBJ2-7; D gene uncertain. CDR3 length: 14 amino acids. Germline V gene sequence: CDR1 WSHSY, CDR2 SAAADI. V was pared by 3 bases and J by 3 bases, with 12 bases between.

The rearrangement joins TRBV24-1 to TRBJ2-1; TRBD1 agrees at 10 bases. This CDR3 comprises 13 residues. Trimming took 3 bases from V and 12 from J; bases not matched to a gene: 4. Germline CDR1 KGHDR, CDR2 SFDVKD. CDR3 coding DNA: TGTGCCACCAGTGATGTGGGACAGGGGAGGCAGTTCTTC. Its translation is CATSDVGQGRQFF.

This clonotype showed up just a few times. The rearrangement uses TRBV12-3 or TRBV12-4 and TRBJ2-6, with a possible D match to TRBD2 (6 bases). Trimming left V 10 bases short and J 4 bases short, with 20 bases between. The CDR3 runs to 16 residues. CDR3 nucleotide sequence: TGTGCCACCTCGGACGGAGGGTCTCTCGGGGCCAACGTCCTGACTTTC. Translated, it gives CATSDGGSLGANVLTF.

This clonotype has just a few counts. The J gene is TRBJ2-3, the V gene TRBV5-1, with 7 bases that match TRBD2. After removal of 7 bases from V and 0 bases from J, the junction contained 11 bases not matched to a gene. The CDR3 covers 16 residues. Germline V gives CDR1 SGHRS, CDR2 YFSETQ. The CDR3 loop is CASSFTGGASTDTQYF. The CDR3 DNA reads as TGCGCCAGCTCTTTTACGGGGGGTGCTAGCACAGATACGCAGTATTTT.

This clonotype came up a few times. The V call is TRBV27, the J call TRBJ2-1; 11 bases align to TRBD2. The germline CDR1 and CDR2 sequences are MNHEY and SMNVEV (reference sequence). Germline trimming cut 6 bases from V and 7 bases from J; bases unmatched to any gene: 8. CDR3 size: 15 residues. The CDR3 region has the DNA TGTGCCAGCAGAAAATCGGGACTAGCGGTAAATGAGCAGTTCTTC. Translation: CASRKSGLAVNEQFF.

In its sample, this clonotype was seen many times. The chain employs TRBV24-1 and TRBJ2-2; unclear D gene. The germline V and J ends were trimmed by 6 bases and 2 bases, with 9 bases remaining between them. Germline lookup yields CDR1 KGHDR and CDR2 SFDVKD. CDR3 length equals 14 residues. The CDR3 sequence: CATSSAGNTGELFF. As DNA, the CDR3 is TGTGCCACCAGTTCTGCTGGTAACACCGGGGAGCTGTTTTTT.

The J gene is TRBJ1-4, the V gene TRBV6-5, with no clear D. The CDR3 runs 15 residues. From germline, CDR1 is MNHEY and CDR2 SVGAGI. Trimming removed 3 bases from V and 7 bases from J, with 15 bases in between. This CDR3 is CASSYLTARIEKLFF. The CDR3 DNA is TGTGCCAGCAGTTATTTGACCGCGCGTATTGAAAAACTGTTTTTT.

The chain links TRBV4-1 to TRBJ2-7; 7 bases are shared with TRBD2. The CDR3 contains 14 residues. After removal of 3 bases from V and 1 base from J, the junction contained 3 bases not matched to a gene. CDR1 and CDR2 (germline): MGHRA, YSYEKL. The CDR3 spells CASSQGEGSYEQYF. Written as DNA, the CDR3 is TGCGCCAGCAGCCAGGGGGAGGGATCCTACGAGCAGTACTTC.

This clonotype appeared a few times. V and J are TRBV21-1 and TRBJ2-3. TRBV21-1 is shown as a pseudogene. The CDR3 has 13 residues. The CDR3 here is CASSTPRTDTQYF. In DNA, the CDR3 is TGTGCCAGCTCCACACCTCGCACAGATACGCAGTATTTT.

The chain joins TRBV11-2 to TRBJ2-1; no firm D call. V lost 0 bases and J 2 bases, leaving 11 bases between the germline ends. The CDR3 consists of 16 residues. Germline V CDR1 and CDR2: SGHAT, FQNNGV. CDR3 residues: CASSLDWSGTYNEQFF. The CDR3 region has the DNA TGTGCCAGCAGCTTAGATTGGAGTGGAACCTACAATGAGCAGTTCTTC.